These 25 T cell receptor beta chains originate from one sample sequenced in a study of human T cells and chemical hapten exposure (dated by TCRdb to the early 2020s). To prepare the library, RACE was applied. Sequencing relied on a NextSeq 500. TCRdb reanalyzed the raw reads on its own, using fastp at Q25 for trimming and MiXCR for clone calling, and kept in-frame beta chains. All rows with the same CDR3 protein become a single entry with the most common DNA and genes. In this sample the table shows about 360,000 distinct CDR3 sequences, around 7% of which occur a single time. 7.5% to 9% of the sample comes from the top ten. Reading the label with the study, this specimen's time point is: patch test 1, 2 weeks after DPC sensitization. The treatment or condition tag for this specimen amounts to: therapeutic diphenylcyclopropenone sensitization with weekly scalp DPC. This specimen consisted of whole blood, obtained in connection with sensitization to the hapten diphenylcyclopropenone (DPC). The receptors were gathered from a woman aged 18-29 years with alopecia areata. Some clones in this sample may be carry-over from other donors' samples.

The V gene is TRBV5-1, the J gene TRBJ1-1; possible D gene TRBD1, 6 bases. This CDR3 spans 13 amino acids. The germline gives CDR1 SGHRS, CDR2 YFSETQ. With 3 bases removed from V and 1 base from J, the gap between germline ends came to 7 bases. In DNA form, the CDR3 reads TGCGCCAGCAGCTGGGACAAGAACACTGAAGCTTTCTTT. Protein product: CASSWDKNTEAFF.

This clonotype was seen more than once but under ten times. The V call is TRBV3-1, the J call TRBJ2-7, with D perhaps matching TRBD2 (5 bases). CDR3 length equals 15 residues. Germline V gene sequence: CDR1 LGHDT, CDR2 YNNKEL (reference sequence). Between the trimmed V and J ends, which lost 1 base and 3 bases, there was a span of 13 bases. CDR3 DNA sequence: TGTGCCAGCAGCCAAGGAGGGAACAGAGTCTACGAGCAGTACTTC. Encoded protein: CASSQGGNRVYEQYF.

There are a few counts of this clonotype. This chain uses TRBV18 with TRBJ2-3, with TRBD2 matching 10 bases. V lost 8 bases and J lost 2; bases outside the gene matches: 4. From germline, CDR1 is KGHSH and CDR2 LQKENI. The CDR3 totals 14 residues. Here the CDR3 DNA reads TGTGCCAGCGCAGGGACTAGCGACACAGATACGCAGTATTTT. It encodes CASAGTSDTDTQYF.

This clonotype was seen ten or more times. This chain links TRBV20-1 with TRBJ2-7; weak D call: TRBD1 (5 bases). The germline V gene encodes CDR1 DFQATT and CDR2 SNEGSKA (reference sequence). The CDR3 has 14 amino acids. V lost 1 base to trimming and J lost 4 bases, with 14 bases between them. This CDR3 reads CSARGSTARYEQYF. CDR3 in DNA: TGCAGTGCTAGAGGATCGACAGCCCGTTACGAGCAGTACTTC.

The table lists this clonotype with a few counts. The rearrangement joins TRBV24-1 to TRBJ2-3, with 10 bases matching TRBD1. This CDR3 is built from 15 residues. Germline-derived CDR1 and CDR2 are KGHDR and SFDVKD. Unmatched junction bases numbered 6, after V lost 5 bases and J lost 5 bases. The CDR3 sequence: CATSGSDRGLDTQYF. The CDR3 DNA reads TGTGCCACCAGTGGGTCGGACAGGGGGTTAGATACGCAGTATTTT.

This clonotype has a count of ten or more. J is TRBJ2-5 and V is TRBV20-1; D remains ambiguous. V dropped 0 bases and J dropped 0 bases, with 17 bases sitting between them. Germline V gene lookup returns CDR1 DFQATT and CDR2 SNEGSKA (reference sequence). The CDR3 runs 17 residues. The CDR3 bases are TGCAGTGCTAGAGAGGCCGGTGCCAGGTCGTACCAAGAGACCCAGTACTTC. Translation: CSAREAGARSYQETQYF.

The gene calls are TRBV6-5 and TRBJ2-7, with 9 bases lining up with TRBD1. V was pared by 2 bases and J by 6 bases, with 8 bases of the junction left unmatched. There are 15 residues in the CDR3. The germline V gene has CDR1 MNHEY and CDR2 SVGAGI. CDR3 sequence (DNA): TGTGCCAGCAGTTACCCCGGACAGGGGAAGGTCGAGCAGTACTTC. Residues: CASSYPGQGKVEQYF.

This clonotype was picked up a small number of times. The V call is TRBV11-2, the J call TRBJ2-2, with TRBD2 matching 11 bases. The V gene's germline CDR1 is SGHAT and CDR2 FQNNGV. The CDR3 contains 16 residues. Trimming removed 5 bases from V and 10 bases from J; junction bases left unmatched: 12. The CDR3 DNA sequence: TGTGCCAGCAGCCCGAGAGCACTAGCGGGGGCAGAGGAGCTGTTTTTT. It encodes CASSPRALAGAEELFF.

Only a few counts were recorded for this clonotype. The chain combines TRBV6-5 with TRBJ1-6, with 8 bases that match TRBD1. Germline CDR1 and CDR2: MNHEY and SVGAGI. The CDR3 has 15 amino acids. The V gene end was trimmed by 0 bases and the J gene end by 5 bases; junction bases not matched to a gene: 0. CDR3: CASSYSTGDNSPLHF. CDR3 DNA sequence: TGTGCCAGCAGTTACTCGACAGGGGATAATTCACCCCTCCACTTT.

The rearrangement joins TRBV7-2 to TRBJ2-5; 7 positions agree with TRBD1. CDR1 and CDR2 from the germline V gene are SGHTA and FQGNSA. This CDR3 region has 15 residues. V shed 3 bases and J 1 base; nucleotides not matched to a gene: 5. CDR3 amino acids: CASSFNTGAQETQYF. As DNA, the CDR3 is TGTGCCAGCAGCTTTAATACAGGGGCCCAAGAGACCCAGTACTTC.

The rearrangement uses TRBV4-1 and TRBJ2-5; weak D call: TRBD2 (6 bases). CDR1 is MGHRA and CDR2 is YSYEKL in the germline V gene. The CDR3 extends over 15 amino acids. V lost 1 base to trimming and J lost 3 bases, with 12 bases between them. For the CDR3, the DNA is TGCGCCAGCAGCCAAGGACACGGGGGAGAAGAGACCCAGTACTTC. Translating gives CASSQGHGGEETQYF.

This clonotype has only a few counts. This chain links TRBV6-2 or TRBV6-3 with TRBJ1-5, with D perhaps matching TRBD1 (5 bases). In germline, CDR1 is MNHEY, CDR2 SVGEGT. V dropped 3 bases and J dropped 3 bases, with 15 bases sitting between them. The CDR3 covers 16 residues. The CDR3 nucleotides are TGTGCCAGCAGTTATCGGCAGGGAGTCCACAATCAGCCCCAGCATTTT. Protein sequence: CASSYRQGVHNQPQHF.

This clonotype was recorded at least ten times. V and J are TRBV28 and TRBJ2-1; D is possibly TRBD1 or TRBD2 (6 bases each). CDR1 and CDR2 from the germline V gene are MDHEN and SYDVKM. The CDR3 sequence is 16 residues long. The V end lost 6 bases, the J end lost 12 bases, and 27 bases lay between the germline ends. Written as DNA, the CDR3 is TGTGCCAGCAGCCCCCGGGGGCAGGGTTTGGCCGGGGTGCAGTTCTTC. Amino acid sequence: CASSPRGQGLAGVQFF.

This clonotype turned up a few times. The V and J genes are TRBV4-2 and TRBJ2-3, with D uncertain. The ends were cut back, 2 bases at V and 0 bases at J, with 15 bases in the middle. CDR3 length: 17 residues. Germline V gives CDR1 LGHNA, CDR2 YNFKEQ. The CDR3 nucleotides read TGTGCCAGCAGCCAACCCTCGACACGGTTTAGCACAGATACGCAGTATTTT. Translation: CASSQPSTRFSTDTQYF.

This clonotype was detected only a few times. This sequence joins TRBV2 and TRBJ2-5, with a possible D match to TRBD1 (5 bases). Germline V gene lookup returns CDR1 SNHLY and CDR2 FYNNEI. V shed 6 bases and J shed 1 base, with 12 bases lying between them. The CDR3 consists of 14 residues. Here the CDR3 reads CASREYRTQETQYF. The DNA of the CDR3 is TGTGCCAGCAGGGAGTACAGGACCCAAGAGACCCAGTACTTC.

In this sample, this clonotype turned up many times. The V call is TRBV15, the J call TRBJ1-5; D is perhaps TRBD1 (5 bases). CDR3 size: 15 residues. CDR1 LNHNV and CDR2 YYDKDF come from the germline V gene (reference sequence). The V gene lost 1 base and the J gene lost 7 bases, with 14 bases spanning the gap. CDR3 DNA: TGTGCCACCAGCAGAGGAGTTGAGGGGAACCAGCCCCAGCATTTT. As protein: CATSRGVEGNQPQHF. The variable domain in full, with the rest retrieved from reference TRBV15 and TRBJ1-5, is DAMVIQNPRYQVTQFGKPVTLSCSQTLNHNVMYWYQQKSSQAPKLLFHYYDKDFNNEADTPDNFQSRRPNTSFCFLDIRSPGLGDTAMYLCATSRGVEGNQPQHFGDGTRLSIL.

There are a few counts of this clonotype. V usage is TRBV6-2 or TRBV6-3 and J usage is TRBJ2-7; D gene unclear. Germline V lookup: CDR1 MNHEY, CDR2 SVGEGT. This CDR3 has 12 amino acids. V lost 10 bases, J lost 2 bases, and 12 bases lay in between. The CDR3 region is CAIEDGTYEQYF. The CDR3 nucleotides read TGTGCCATCGAGGACGGTACCTACGAGCAGTACTTC.

This clonotype occurred a few times. The chain joins TRBV12-3 or TRBV12-4 to TRBJ1-6; 7 nucleotides match TRBD1. With V trimmed by 3 bases and J by 7 bases, 3 bases remained unmatched. CDR3 size: 14 residues. CDR3 sequence reads: CASSFQGGNSPLHF. The DNA of the CDR3 is TGTGCCAGCAGTTTTCAGGGGGGGAATTCACCCCTCCACTTT.

The sample holds many counts of this clonotype. The chain employs TRBV6-2 or TRBV6-3 and TRBJ1-1; D not certain. This CDR3 spans 12 amino acids. Germline V CDR1 and CDR2: MNHEY, SVGEGT. Trimming left V 2 bases short and J 4 bases short, with 5 bases between. DNA for the CDR3: TGTGCCAGCAGTTACGGACCCACTGAAGCTTTCTTT. Amino acids: CASSYGPTEAFF.

At least ten counts were recorded for this clonotype. The rearrangement links TRBV12-3 or TRBV12-4 to TRBJ1-4; TRBD1 matches 7 bases. The V segment lost 5 bases and the J segment 8 bases; nucleotides outside the gene matches: 5. The CDR3 is 13 amino acids. This CDR3 is CASSTTGKEKLFF. The CDR3 DNA sequence: TGTGCCAGCAGTACGACAGGGAAAGAAAAACTGTTTTTT.

This clonotype occurred a few times. The J gene is TRBJ1-2, the V gene TRBV6-5, with 7 bases fitting TRBD1. J was trimmed by 4 bases and V by 6 bases; bases with no gene match: 8. CDR3 length equals 14 residues. Germline V gives CDR1 MNHEY, CDR2 SVGAGI. The CDR3 spells CASSPTGLVYGYTF. The DNA for the CDR3 is TGTGCCAGCAGCCCGACAGGGCTGGTCTATGGCTACACCTTC.

CDR3 bases: TGCAGCGTTGAAGAGGGGGCTGGGTCTGGGGCCAACGTCCTGACTTTC. This gives the protein CSVEEGAGSGANVLTF. V usage is TRBV29-1 and J usage is TRBJ2-6, with D maybe TRBD1 (6 bases). V shed 0 bases and J shed 1 base, with 10 bases lying between them. The germline CDR1 and CDR2 sequences are SQVTM and ANQGSEA. This CDR3 has 16 residues. Combining the CDR3 with reference TRBV29-1 and TRBJ2-6 gives the whole variable domain SAVISQKPSRDICQRGTSLTIQCQVDSQVTMMFWYRQQPGQSLTLIATANQGSEATYESGFVIDKFPISRPNLTFSTLTVSNMSPEDSSIYLCSVEEGAGSGANVLTFGAGSRLTVL.

This clonotype was found many times. This rearrangement joins TRBV7-3 to TRBJ2-5; TRBD2 aligns across 12 bases. This CDR3 contains 15 residues. The V and J ends lost 6 bases and 6 bases, in that order; junction bases with no gene match: 8. CDR1 and CDR2 from the germline V gene are SGHTA and FQGTGA. CDR3 sequence (DNA): TGTGCCAGCAGTCTCCTAGCGGGGGGGCAACAGACCCAGTACTTC. Its translation: CASSLLAGGQQTQYF.

The rearrangement links TRBV3-1 to TRBJ2-1, with D unclear. V lost 3 bases, J lost 3 bases, and 6 bases lay in between. This CDR3 comprises 13 residues. CDR1 is LGHDT, CDR2 YNNKEL, per germline (reference sequence). CDR3 nucleotide sequence: TGTGCCAGCAGCCAGGAAAACTACAATGAGCAGTTCTTC. Translated, it gives CASSQENYNEQFF.

This clonotype was seen a handful of times. The chain recombines TRBV20-1 with TRBJ1-6; no clear D gene. The ends were cut back, 7 bases at V and 3 bases at J, with 10 bases in the middle. The CDR3 consists of 13 residues. The germline V gene has CDR1 DFQATT and CDR2 SNEGSKA (reference sequence). Here the CDR3 DNA reads TGCAGTGTTACCCGGGACTATAATTCACCCCTCCACTTT. Amino acids: CSVTRDYNSPLHF.